Reported below is one T cell receptor (beta chain). As yet, its antigen is unknown. The data were obtained in a study of cytomegalovirus exposure and HLA in healthy donors. Overall study: The approximately 670 first-cohort repertoires shared a platform with the 110 or so validation repertoires, as reported in a later analysis. Study conclusions and caveats: Later, an analysis found that TCR clusters from the first cohort tended to co-occur in the 120 validation repertoires. The investigators catalogued under 200 TCR beta chains as cytomegalovirus-associated. The dataset shows that most TCR sequences were rare, while some public TCRs occurred in many donors.

The CDR3 totals 17 residues. Between the trimmed V and J ends, which lost 1 base and 0 bases, there was a span of 15 bases. The germline CDR1 and CDR2 sequences are LNHDA and SQIVND (reference sequence). Here immunoSEQ multiplex PCR was the method, and the copy in TCRdb shows in-frame clones only, minus some. The table has about 150,000 clones, roughly 84% seen once. The V and J genes are TRBV19 and TRBJ1-2; D is unclear. Specimen: PBMCs. This TCR was recovered from a human donor in good health. CDR3 residues: CASSIAFDLRTNYGYTF. The CDR3 DNA is TGTGCCAGTAGTATAGCTTTCGACTTGAGGACTAACTATGGCTACACCTTC.